The 26 T cell receptor beta chains in this list originate from one sample, sequenced in a study of CD8 T cells in ankylosing spondylitis (dated by TCRdb to between 2016 and 2019). The method behind the library was 5' RACE. Sequencing was carried out with an Illumina HiSeq 2500. TCRdb applied fastp at Q25 and MiXCR to the public reads, then kept only in-frame beta chains. CDR3 protein sequences are deduplicated, and each keeps its most common genes and DNA. The sample table records approximately 340,000 distinct CDR3 sequences; about 15% of these occur just once. The ten largest clones represent approximately 1% of the sample. The sample taken for sequencing was blood, either unsorted or a sorted T cell fraction (not recorded which). The receptors here all came from a male donor with ankylosing spondylitis or in good health (not recorded which).

For this clonotype: A much bigger clone sits one base away, suggesting this may be a read error. This chain links TRBV20-1 with TRBJ2-2; D ambiguous. The germline V gene encodes CDR1 DFQATT and CDR2 SNEGSKA (reference sequence). This CDR3 comprises 13 residues. Here the CDR3 reads CSASAANTRELFF. CDR3 coding DNA: TGCAGTGCTAGTGCCGCGAACACCAGGGAGCTGTTTTTT.

The genes are TRBV29-1 and TRBJ1-1, with D possibly being TRBD1 (5 bases). Germline CDR1 is SQVTM and CDR2 is ANQGSEA. The V end was cut by 0 bases, the J end by 7 bases, with 6 bases between. CDR3 length: 11 residues. The CDR3 sequence: CSVEEGREAFF. The CDR3 nucleotides read TGCAGCGTTGAAGAGGGGCGTGAAGCTTTCTTT.

The chain is built from TRBV3-1 and TRBJ2-7; D may be TRBD1 (6 bases). V was shortened by 0 bases and J by 10 bases, with 13 bases between the two germline ends. The CDR3 length is 13 residues. Germline V gives CDR1 LGHDT, CDR2 YNNKEL (reference sequence). For the CDR3, the DNA is TGTGCCAGCAGCCAAGAAGCTGGGACAATCCAGTACTTC. Its protein is CASSQEAGTIQYF.

The chain uses TRBV12-3 or TRBV12-4 and TRBJ1-5; D might be TRBD1 (6 bases). CDR3 size: 14 residues. The ends were cut back, 7 bases at V and 1 base at J, with 11 bases in the middle. The CDR3 DNA sequence: TGTGCCAGCACCCGGGACAACAGCAATCAGCCCCAGCATTTT. This codes for CASTRDNSNQPQHF.

The rearrangement joins TRBV7-9 to TRBJ2-1; 12 bases map to TRBD2. This CDR3 has 16 residues. J gave up 13 bases and V 5 bases, and 15 bases lay outside the gene matches. Germline values: CDR1 SEHNR, CDR2 FQNEAQ (reference sequence). CDR3 DNA sequence: TGTGCCAGCAGCCCCAGAGGTCTAGCGGGAGGGCCTAAACAGTTCTTC. Translation: CASSPRGLAGGPKQFF.

The chain employs TRBV11-2 and TRBJ2-1; D might be TRBD2 (5 bases). This CDR3 has 18 amino acids. The V end was cut by 1 base, the J end by 4 bases, with 20 bases between. Germline loops: CDR1 SGHAT, CDR2 FQNNGV. The CDR3 protein is CASSLGVPGKRKYNEQFF. CDR3 DNA: TGTGCCAGCAGCTTAGGGGTCCCTGGGAAGCGGAAGTACAATGAGCAGTTCTTC.

This clonotype was seen many times. The chain links TRBV3-1 to TRBJ2-6, with TRBD1 as a possible D gene (5 bases). Germline-derived CDR1 and CDR2 are LGHDT and YNNKEL (reference sequence). This CDR3 comprises 15 residues. Trimming stripped 4 bases from V and 2 bases from J, with 9 bases between. For the CDR3, the DNA is TGTGCCAGCAGCCGGCAGGGTCCTGGGGCCAACGTCCTGACTTTC. Residues: CASSRQGPGANVLTF.

Only a few counts were recorded for this clonotype. A much larger clone differs from this one at a single base, so this may be a read error. The chain carries TRBV6-1 and TRBJ2-2; either TRBD1 or TRBD2 may supply D (6 bases each). The CDR3 runs to 14 residues. Per the germline V gene, CDR1 is MNHNS and CDR2 is SASEGT. CDR3 amino acids: CASFRGGNTGELSF. CDR3 bases: TGTGCCAGCTTCAGGGGCGGGAACACCGGGGAGCTGTCTTTT.

The chain couples TRBV15 to TRBJ2-3, with TRBD1 as a possible D gene (6 bases). This CDR3 contains 14 residues. The germline CDR1 and CDR2 sequences are LNHNV and YYDKDF (reference sequence). Trimming shortened V by 0 bases and J by 9 bases, and 13 bases separated the two germline ends. CDR3 nucleotides: TGTGCCACCAGCAGAGATCAGGGGCTCGGGACGCAGTATTTT. Translation gives CATSRDQGLGTQYF.

The chain joins TRBV30 to TRBJ2-7; D gene unclear. Germline lookup yields CDR1 GTSNPN and CDR2 SVGIG (reference sequence). The CDR3 extends over 12 amino acids. V was pared by 4 bases and J by 4 bases, with 11 bases between. The CDR3 coding sequence is TGTGCCTGGACATCTGAGCGATACGAGCAGTACTTC. Its protein product is CAWTSERYEQYF.

CDR3 residues: CASSFEGRAGANVLTF. The CDR3 bases are TGCGCCAGCAGCTTTGAGGGAAGGGCTGGGGCCAACGTCCTGACTTTC. The chain carries TRBV5-1 and TRBJ2-6, with D tentatively TRBD2 (5 bases). V dropped 2 bases and J dropped 2 bases, with 11 bases sitting between them. The CDR3 runs 16 residues. Germline-derived CDR1 and CDR2 are SGHRS and YFSETQ.

This clonotype has just a few counts. V usage is TRBV5-6 and J usage is TRBJ1-1, with D possibly being TRBD1 (6 bases). V was cut by 2 bases and J by 6 bases, with 11 bases left in between. CDR1 is SGHDT, CDR2 YYEEEE, per germline. This CDR3 is built from 13 residues. The CDR3 reads CASSFSRGAEAFF. The CDR3 bases are TGTGCCAGCAGCTTTTCCAGGGGCGCTGAAGCTTTCTTT.

The rearrangement joins TRBV5-1 to TRBJ1-2; TRBD1 is a possible D gene (6 bases). CDR3 length equals 13 residues. Looked up from germline, CDR1 is SGHRS and CDR2 is YFSETQ. Between the trimmed V and J ends, which lost 5 bases and 3 bases, there was a span of 11 bases. The CDR3 sequence: CASRRDIDYGYTF. The CDR3, as DNA: TGCGCCAGCAGGCGGGACATCGACTATGGCTACACCTTC.

This clonotype occurred a few times. Here the CDR3 DNA reads TGTGCCAGCAGTTTTGTCCACCTCGGGAATGAGCAGTTCTTC. Encoded protein: CASSFVHLGNEQFF. The V call is TRBV12-3 or TRBV12-4, the J call TRBJ2-1; no definite D call. CDR3 length: 14 residues. Trimming shortened V by 3 bases and J by 7 bases, and 13 bases separated the two germline ends.

The V call is TRBV10-3, the J call TRBJ2-4; D remains unclear. V lost 2 bases, J lost 7 bases, and 9 bases lay in between. Germline V gene sequence: CDR1 ENHRY, CDR2 SYGVKD. This CDR3 region has 13 residues. CDR3 amino acids: CAISEPVENIQYF. In DNA, the CDR3 is TGTGCCATCAGTGAGCCAGTGGAGAACATTCAGTACTTC.

This clonotype was counted between two and nine times. The chain combines TRBV4-1 with TRBJ2-3, with D hard to call. CDR1 and CDR2 (germline): MGHRA, YSYEKL. The CDR3 spans 15 residues. V gave up 1 base and J gave up 6 bases, with 14 bases separating them. CDR3 loop: CASSQGFLARDTQYF. The CDR3 DNA sequence: TGCGCCAGCAGCCAAGGATTCCTCGCCCGGGATACGCAGTATTTT.

The rearrangement joins TRBV20-1 to TRBJ1-1; 8 bases match TRBD1. Trimming took 5 bases from V and 3 from J; bases not matched to a gene: 2. CDR3 length equals 12 residues. The V gene's germline CDR1 is DFQATT and CDR2 SNEGSKA (reference sequence). The CDR3 loop reads CSAGTGHTEAFF. CDR3 sequence (DNA): TGCAGTGCTGGGACAGGCCACACTGAAGCTTTCTTT.

This clonotype was detected ten times or more. V is TRBV12-3 or TRBV12-4 and J is TRBJ1-1; D is uncertain. The CDR3 spans 11 residues. V gave up 3 bases and J gave up 7 bases, with 6 bases separating them. The CDR3 region has the DNA TGTGCCAGCAGTTTGAGGGTTGAAGCTTTCTTT. Encoded protein: CASSLRVEAFF.

This clonotype appeared many times. The chain couples TRBV14 to TRBJ2-3; D not certain. Trimming took 5 bases from V and 5 from J, leaving 5 bases between them. Germline V gene sequence: CDR1 SGHDN, CDR2 FVKESK. The CDR3 runs 11 residues. CDR3 residues: CASSSQDTQYF. The CDR3 bases are TGTGCCAGCAGCTCGCAAGATACGCAGTATTTT.

There are a few counts of this clonotype. CDR3 coding DNA: TGTGCCAGCAGCGATAGAGGGGGCTACACCTTC. Translating gives CASSDRGGYTF. J is TRBJ1-2 and V is TRBV7-9; no definite D call. The CDR3 has 11 amino acids. Looked up from germline, CDR1 is SEHNR and CDR2 is FQNEAQ (reference sequence). Trimming stripped 5 bases from V and 8 bases from J, with 9 bases between.

This chain's CDR3 is CASGRDRGLGEQFF. CDR3 DNA: TGTGCCAGCGGCCGGGACAGGGGTCTAGGTGAGCAGTTCTTC. The chain has TRBV12-3 or TRBV12-4 and TRBJ2-1, with TRBD1 matching 10 bases. J gave up 9 bases and V 8 bases, and 10 bases lay outside the gene matches. This CDR3 has 14 amino acids.

The V call is TRBV7-2, the J call TRBJ2-2, with TRBD2 identical over 7 bases. V was clipped by 0 bases and J by 5 bases; unmatched bases: 6. Germline loops: CDR1 SGHTA, CDR2 FQGNSA. The CDR3 runs to 16 residues. The CDR3 loop reads CASSLAGGLQTGELFF. In nucleotides, the CDR3 is TGTGCCAGCAGCTTAGCGGGAGGGCTTCAAACCGGGGAGCTGTTTTTT.

This clonotype showed up just a few times. The CDR3 loop is CAISDPILVKQETQYF. CDR3 DNA: TGTGCCATCAGTGACCCGATCTTAGTTAAACAAGAGACCCAGTACTTC. J is TRBJ2-5 and V is TRBV10-3; D is unclear. The CDR3 has 16 residues. V was clipped by 3 bases and J by 2 bases, with 16 bases between them. CDR1 and CDR2 (germline): ENHRY, SYGVKD.

This clonotype was seen a handful of times. V is TRBV3-1 and J is TRBJ2-5; D might be TRBD2 (5 bases). This CDR3 has 14 amino acids. Per the germline V gene, CDR1 is LGHDT and CDR2 is YNNKEL (reference sequence). V lost 4 bases and J 5 bases, leaving 14 bases between the germline ends. The CDR3 protein is CASSRAVWEETQYF. Written as DNA, the CDR3 is TGTGCCAGCAGCCGGGCCGTCTGGGAGGAGACCCAGTACTTC.

The chain uses TRBV3-1 and TRBJ2-7; D ambiguous. This CDR3 is built from 10 residues. Germline CDR1 and CDR2: LGHDT and YNNKEL (reference sequence). V was trimmed by 7 bases and J by 12 bases, leaving 13 bases between them. The CDR3 DNA sequence: TGTGCCAGCAACAGAGACCCGACGTACTTC. It encodes CASNRDPTYF.

The chain uses TRBV5-1 and TRBJ1-5, with D tentatively TRBD1 (5 bases). Germline lookup yields CDR1 SGHRS and CDR2 YFSETQ. CDR3 length: 15 amino acids. The V end was cut by 0 bases, the J end by 8 bases, with 15 bases between. The CDR3 DNA follows: TGCGCCAGCAGCTTGGAGGGGAGGGGAGTAGAGCCCCAGCATTTT. It is translated as CASSLEGRGVEPQHF.